These T cell receptor beta chains were read from a single sample in a study of T cells in Graves' hyperthyroidism and ophthalmopathy. TCRdb re-derived calls from the multiplex PCR reads in MiXCR, one entry per CDR3 protein. The sample shows nearly 750,000 distinct CDR3 sequences, around a third of them seen only once. The sample comprised blood. Every receptor here comes from a woman between 40 and 55 years old with Graves' hyperthyroidism. Both conserved end residues are part of each CDR3. Each record gives: clone size, J gene, D gene, V gene, CDR3 DNA, CDR3 protein. D genes are given only for firm matches. Only some rows state a clone size, as once, few, many or a class for expanded clones.

clone size: NA
J gene: TRBJ1-1
D gene: TRBD1
V gene: TRBV10-3
CDR3 DNA: TGTGCCAGCAGTGAGTGGACAGGGGCCACTGAAGCTTTCTTT
CDR3 protein: CASSEWTGATEAFF

clone size: NA
J gene: TRBJ1-2
D gene: NA
V gene: TRBV6-5
CDR3 DNA: TGTGCCAGCAGCCTACCGACTGCCCTTCTCTATGGCTACACCTTC
CDR3 protein: CASSLPTALLYGYTF

clone size: NA
J gene: TRBJ2-5
D gene: NA
V gene: TRBV20-1
CDR3 DNA: TGCAGTGCTACGGGGCTAGGTAGGGAGACCCAGTACTTC
CDR3 protein: CSATGLGRETQYF

clone size: once
J gene: TRBJ1-5
D gene: NA
V gene: TRBV10-3
CDR3 DNA: TGTGCCATTCGACACGCTAATCAGCCCCAGCATTTT
CDR3 protein: CAIRHANQPQHF

clone size: NA
J gene: TRBJ1-5
D gene: NA
V gene: TRBV6-2/TRBV6-3
CDR3 DNA: TGTGCCAGCAGTCCTTTGGGGCAGATCAATCAGCCCCAGCATTTT
CDR3 protein: CASSPLGQINQPQHF

clone size: few
J gene: TRBJ2-7
D gene: TRBD1
V gene: TRBV19
CDR3 DNA: TGTGCCAGTAGAGGAGGCGCAGGGGGTGCCGACGAGCAGTACTTC
CDR3 protein: CASRGGAGGADEQYF

clone size: once
J gene: TRBJ2-3
D gene: TRBD2
V gene: TRBV10-3
CDR3 DNA: TGTGCCATCAGTGACGCGACTAGCGGGAGAAGTACGCAGTATTTT
CDR3 protein: CAISDATSGRSTQYF

clone size: NA
J gene: TRBJ1-2
D gene: NA
V gene: TRBV6-1
CDR3 DNA: TGTGCCAGCAGTGAATGGGGTGGTTGGGATCAGGAAAATGGCTACACCTTC
CDR3 protein: CASSEWGGWDQENGYTF

clone size: NA
J gene: TRBJ2-1
D gene: TRBD2
V gene: TRBV7-9
CDR3 DNA: TGTGCCAGCAGCCGGGGCGGGGGCTACAATGAGCAGTTCTTC
CDR3 protein: CASSRGGGYNEQFF

clone size: NA
J gene: TRBJ1-5
D gene: TRBD1
V gene: TRBV10-3
CDR3 DNA: TGTGCCATATCCCCGGGACAGGGAGAGCAGCCCCAGCATTTT
CDR3 protein: CAISPGQGEQPQHF

clone size: few
J gene: TRBJ2-2
D gene: NA
V gene: TRBV10-3
CDR3 DNA: TGTGCCATCAGTGAGTCAAAGGGATCCGGGGAGCTGTTTTTT
CDR3 protein: CAISESKGSGELFF

clone size: many
J gene: TRBJ1-5
D gene: NA
V gene: TRBV20-1
CDR3 DNA: TGCAGTGCTAGATTGCGGGACAGCAATCAGCCCCAGCATTTT
CDR3 protein: CSARLRDSNQPQHF

clone size: many
J gene: TRBJ2-7
D gene: NA
V gene: TRBV5-1
CDR3 DNA: TGCGCCAGCAGCGGCGCAGGGGACGAGCAGTACTTC
CDR3 protein: CASSGAGDEQYF

clone size: NA
J gene: TRBJ2-6
D gene: TRBD1
V gene: TRBV10-3
CDR3 DNA: TGTGCCATCAGGGGACAGCTAAACACTGAAGCTTTC
CDR3 protein: CAIRGQLNTEAF

clone size: NA
J gene: TRBJ1-4
D gene: TRBD1
V gene: TRBV5-1
CDR3 DNA: TGCGCCAGCAGCGTCCTCCGGGGGACAGATGATGAAAAACTGTTTTTT
CDR3 protein: CASSVLRGTDDEKLFF

clone size: few
J gene: TRBJ1-5
D gene: NA
V gene: TRBV6-2/TRBV6-3
CDR3 DNA: TGTGCCAGCACCCTAAGAGGCGCGGGGGATCAGCCCCAGCATTTT
CDR3 protein: CASTLRGAGDQPQHF

clone size: NA
J gene: TRBJ2-5
D gene: NA
V gene: TRBV12-3/TRBV12-4
CDR3 DNA: TGTGCCAGCAGTCCATCAGGCCTTAACATGCGCGAGACCCAGTACTTC
CDR3 protein: CASSPSGLNMRETQYF

clone size: few
J gene: TRBJ1-5
D gene: TRBD1
V gene: TRBV12-3/TRBV12-4
CDR3 DNA: TGTGCCAGCAGCCCCGTGGTGGGCAGGGGGCTGAATCAGCCCCAGCATTTT
CDR3 protein: CASSPVVGRGLNQPQHF

clone size: NA
J gene: TRBJ2-4
D gene: TRBD1
V gene: TRBV29-1
CDR3 DNA: TGCAGCGTTGAAACGACAGGGGAATGGGAAAACATTCAGTACTTC
CDR3 protein: CSVETTGEWENIQYF

clone size: many
J gene: TRBJ1-1
D gene: TRBD1
V gene: TRBV6-5
CDR3 DNA: TGTGCCAGCAGTTGGGGACAGGGAGTCACTGAAGCTTTCTTT
CDR3 protein: CASSWGQGVTEAFF

clone size: many
J gene: TRBJ1-3
D gene: TRBD1
V gene: TRBV2
CDR3 DNA: TGTGCCAGCAGTGACAGGGGGGTGCGGCACACCATATATTTT
CDR3 protein: CASSDRGVRHTIYF

clone size: NA
J gene: TRBJ1-2
D gene: NA
V gene: TRBV30
CDR3 DNA: TGTGCCTCAATAACGTCAGGAGTTCGCGGCTACACCTTC
CDR3 protein: CASITSGVRGYTF

clone size: NA
J gene: TRBJ1-2
D gene: TRBD1
V gene: TRBV5-6
CDR3 DNA: TGTGCCAGCAGCAGCACAGGGGGCGCGGGCTATGGCTACACCTTC
CDR3 protein: CASSSTGGAGYGYTF

clone size: NA
J gene: TRBJ1-1
D gene: TRBD1
V gene: TRBV5-1
CDR3 DNA: TGCGCCAGCAGCTTGGAACAGGGGGCGGGTAACACTGAAGCTTTCTTT
CDR3 protein: CASSLEQGAGNTEAFF

clone size: few
J gene: TRBJ1-5
D gene: NA
V gene: TRBV12-3/TRBV12-4
CDR3 DNA: TGTGCCAGCAGTTTTGCAGGAATACACTATCAGCCCCAGCATTTT
CDR3 protein: CASSFAGIHYQPQHF

clone size: NA
J gene: TRBJ1-1
D gene: NA
V gene: TRBV6-6
CDR3 DNA: TGTGCCAGCAGTTACTCGGACGAGGGAACTGAAGCTTTCTTT
CDR3 protein: CASSYSDEGTEAFF

clone size: many
J gene: TRBJ2-5
D gene: NA
V gene: TRBV20-1
CDR3 DNA: TGCAGTGCTAGAGATTCGAGAGGTAGAGGAGAGACCCAGTACTTC
CDR3 protein: CSARDSRGRGETQYF

clone size: many
J gene: TRBJ1-5
D gene: NA
V gene: TRBV19
CDR3 DNA: TGTGCCAGTAGTATAGAAGGGGGAACTCAGCCCCAGCATTTT
CDR3 protein: CASSIEGGTQPQHF

clone size: NA
J gene: TRBJ1-1
D gene: TRBD1
V gene: TRBV19
CDR3 DNA: TGTGCCAGTAGTATTGCCAGGGGGCAGCTCAGGATGGGGGCTTTCTTT
CDR3 protein: CASSIARGQLRMGAFF

clone size: many
J gene: TRBJ1-1
D gene: NA
V gene: TRBV9
CDR3 DNA: TGTGCCAGCAGTGCAAGGGGGTACACTGAAGCTTTCTTT
CDR3 protein: CASSARGYTEAFF

clone size: many
J gene: TRBJ2-2
D gene: NA
V gene: TRBV29-1
CDR3 DNA: TGCAGCGTTGAAGATCTTCTGGGCAGGGCCAACACCGGGGAGCTGTTTTTT
CDR3 protein: CSVEDLLGRANTGELFF

clone size: many
J gene: TRBJ1-1
D gene: NA
V gene: TRBV6-5
CDR3 DNA: TGTGCCAGCAGTTACCGGGGAGAGAACACTGAAGCTTTCTTT
CDR3 protein: CASSYRGENTEAFF

clone size: NA
J gene: TRBJ1-3
D gene: TRBD1
V gene: TRBV5-8
CDR3 DNA: TGTGCCAGCAGCCACGGGACAGAACTTCTCTCTGGAAACACCATATATTTT
CDR3 protein: CASSHGTELLSGNTIYF

clone size: once
J gene: TRBJ2-7
D gene: TRBD2
V gene: TRBV12-3/TRBV12-4
CDR3 DNA: TGTGCCAGCAGTTACTCGTCTAGCGGGAGTTTTTTTTACGAGCAGTACTTC
CDR3 protein: CASSYSSSGSFFYEQYF

clone size: many
J gene: TRBJ2-7
D gene: NA
V gene: TRBV6-1
CDR3 DNA: TGTGCCAGCAGTGAAGGTGACAGCTCCTACGAGCAGTACTTC
CDR3 protein: CASSEGDSSYEQYF

clone size: NA
J gene: TRBJ2-2
D gene: NA
V gene: TRBV24-1
CDR3 DNA: TGTGCCACCAGTGTGTCTTACACCGGGGAGCTGTTTTTT
CDR3 protein: CATSVSYTGELFF

clone size: many
J gene: TRBJ1-2
D gene: TRBD1
V gene: TRBV7-2
CDR3 DNA: TGTGCCAGCAGCTATTACCGGGACAGAAGAGATGGCTACACCTTC
CDR3 protein: CASSYYRDRRDGYTF

clone size: many
J gene: TRBJ1-4
D gene: NA
V gene: TRBV2
CDR3 DNA: TGTGCCAGCAGTGCGGGACCGAGCATGAGAGAACTGTTTTTT
CDR3 protein: CASSAGPSMRELFF

clone size: NA
J gene: TRBJ2-2
D gene: NA
V gene: TRBV5-1
CDR3 DNA: TGCGCCAGCAAACTAGGGGGTACCGGGGAGCTGTTTTTT
CDR3 protein: CASKLGGTGELFF

clone size: NA
J gene: TRBJ1-2
D gene: NA
V gene: TRBV20-1
CDR3 DNA: TGCAGTGCTAGTGGTCTGACTTACTATGGCTACACCTTC
CDR3 protein: CSASGLTYYGYTF

clone size: few
J gene: TRBJ1-1
D gene: NA
V gene: TRBV24-1
CDR3 DNA: TGTGCCACCAGTTCATCGGAGAACACTGAAGCTTTCTTT
CDR3 protein: CATSSSENTEAFF

clone size: NA
J gene: TRBJ2-2
D gene: NA
V gene: TRBV10-3
CDR3 DNA: TGTGCCACCAGTGATCCACAGGAGGTGGGGACCGGGGAGCTGTTTTTT
CDR3 protein: CATSDPQEVGTGELFF

clone size: NA
J gene: TRBJ1-4
D gene: NA
V gene: TRBV25-1
CDR3 DNA: TGTGCCAGCAGTATCGGGGGAAGGGATGAAAAACTGTTTTTT
CDR3 protein: CASSIGGRDEKLFF

clone size: few
J gene: TRBJ1-1
D gene: NA
V gene: TRBV19
CDR3 DNA: TGTGCCAGTAGTATCTGGGATACTGAAGCTTTCTTT
CDR3 protein: CASSIWDTEAFF

clone size: many
J gene: TRBJ2-7
D gene: TRBD1
V gene: TRBV20-1
CDR3 DNA: TGCAGTGCTAGTGCGACAGGGAACTACGAGCAGTACTTC
CDR3 protein: CSASATGNYEQYF

clone size: NA
J gene: TRBJ1-6
D gene: TRBD1
V gene: TRBV20-1
CDR3 DNA: TGCAGTGCTAGCTCGGGGACAGGGCAGCCACCCCTCCACTTT
CDR3 protein: CSASSGTGQPPLHF

clone size: NA
J gene: TRBJ1-1
D gene: NA
V gene: TRBV27
CDR3 DNA: TGTGCCAGCAGTCCGGGGGCAGACAACACTGAAGCTTTCTTT
CDR3 protein: CASSPGADNTEAFF

clone size: NA
J gene: TRBJ1-2
D gene: NA
V gene: TRBV24-1
CDR3 DNA: TGTGCCACCAGAGACCTGGGCGTCGATGGCTACACCTTC
CDR3 protein: CATRDLGVDGYTF

clone size: NA
J gene: TRBJ2-3
D gene: NA
V gene: TRBV2
CDR3 DNA: TGTGCCAGCATGAAAGGCAGGTCAGATACGCAGTATTTT
CDR3 protein: CASMKGRSDTQYF

clone size: many
J gene: TRBJ1-2
D gene: NA
V gene: TRBV29-1
CDR3 DNA: TGCAGCGTTGAAAGGTCCAGGGAGGGCTACACCTTC
CDR3 protein: CSVERSREGYTF

clone size: many
J gene: TRBJ1-2
D gene: NA
V gene: TRBV9
CDR3 DNA: TGTGCCAGCAGCGTACAGGGTAGGGACTATGGCTACACCTTC
CDR3 protein: CASSVQGRDYGYTF

clone size: many
J gene: TRBJ2-5
D gene: NA
V gene: TRBV7-2
CDR3 DNA: TGTGCCAGCAGCCCACCGGGGGTACAAGAGACCCAGTACTTC
CDR3 protein: CASSPPGVQETQYF

clone size: NA
J gene: TRBJ1-6
D gene: NA
V gene: TRBV5-1
CDR3 DNA: TGCGCCAGCAGCTTGGACAGGGTTGAGAATTCACCCCTCCACTTT
CDR3 protein: CASSLDRVENSPLHF